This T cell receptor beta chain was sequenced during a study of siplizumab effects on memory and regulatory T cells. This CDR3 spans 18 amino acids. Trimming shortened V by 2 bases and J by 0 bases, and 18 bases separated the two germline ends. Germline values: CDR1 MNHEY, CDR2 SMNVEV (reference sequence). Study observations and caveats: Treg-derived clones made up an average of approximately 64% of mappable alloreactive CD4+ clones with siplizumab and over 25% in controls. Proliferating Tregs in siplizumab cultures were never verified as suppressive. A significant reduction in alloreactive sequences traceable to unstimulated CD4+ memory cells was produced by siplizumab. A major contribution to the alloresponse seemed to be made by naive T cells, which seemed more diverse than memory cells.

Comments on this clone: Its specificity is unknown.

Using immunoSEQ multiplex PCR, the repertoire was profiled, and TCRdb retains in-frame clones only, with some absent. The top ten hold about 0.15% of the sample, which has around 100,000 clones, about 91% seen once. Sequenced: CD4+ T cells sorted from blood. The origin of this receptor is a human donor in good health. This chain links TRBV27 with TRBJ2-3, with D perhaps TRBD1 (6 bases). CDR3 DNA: TGTGCCAGCAGTTTACTCGCGGCGGTGACAGGAAGCACAGATACGCAGTATTTT. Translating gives CASSLLAAVTGSTDTQYF.